The sequence of this T cell receptor (beta chain) was determined in a study of regulatory T cells in long-lasting Graves disease. Germline CDR1 SNHLY, CDR2 FYNNEI. V was pared by 1 base and J by 7 bases, with 16 bases between. This CDR3 has 15 amino acids. Regarding time point: persistent/refractory GD, antithyroid drugs over 5 years with positive TRAb. Generation of the TCR library employed RNA extracted from PBMCs. Study-wide points: Analyses excluded thyroid tissue, covering peripheral blood alone.

Sequencing libraries for TCR beta were prepared with iRepertoire HTBI primers and Arm-PCR of CDR3 regions. TCRdb reprocessed the multiplex PCR reads via MiXCR and lists one record per CDR3 protein. The sample consists of around 450,000 distinct CDR3 sequences, 20% to 25% of them appearing once. This clonotype appeared many times. Its matching antigen is unknown. The chain is built from TRBV2 and TRBJ1-2, with D maybe TRBD1 (5 bases). This receptor was identified in a female donor with Graves disease. Material: peripheral blood mononuclear cells (PBMCs), obtained when the disease was refractory, from a patient treated with antithyroid drugs. The CDR3 sequence is CASSEERDGVFGYTF. The CDR3 nucleotides are TGTGCCAGCAGTGAAGAAAGGGACGGTGTTTTTGGCTACACCTTC.